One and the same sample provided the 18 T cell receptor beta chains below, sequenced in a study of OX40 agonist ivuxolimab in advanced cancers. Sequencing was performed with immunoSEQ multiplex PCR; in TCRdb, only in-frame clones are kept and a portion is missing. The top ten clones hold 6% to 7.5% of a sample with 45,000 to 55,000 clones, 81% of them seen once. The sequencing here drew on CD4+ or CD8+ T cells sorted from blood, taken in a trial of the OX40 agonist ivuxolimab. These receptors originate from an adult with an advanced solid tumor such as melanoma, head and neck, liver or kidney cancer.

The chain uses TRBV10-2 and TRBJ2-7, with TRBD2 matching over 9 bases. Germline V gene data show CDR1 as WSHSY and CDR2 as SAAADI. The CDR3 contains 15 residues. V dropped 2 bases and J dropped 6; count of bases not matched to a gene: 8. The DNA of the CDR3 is TGCGCCAGCAGTGAGCTGCCGGGACTAGCTGGCGAGCAGTACTTC. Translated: CASSELPGLAGEQYF.

The DNA for the CDR3 is TGCGCCAGCAGCCAAGAACTTGGGGCAGGGAGGCATCAGCCCCAGCATTTT. Residues: CASSQELGAGRHQPQHF. V usage is TRBV4-1 and J usage is TRBJ1-5; TRBD1 might be the D (5 bases). The germline gives CDR1 MGHRA, CDR2 YSYEKL. Trimming stripped 0 bases from V and 5 bases from J, with 17 bases between. The CDR3 loop spans 17 amino acids.

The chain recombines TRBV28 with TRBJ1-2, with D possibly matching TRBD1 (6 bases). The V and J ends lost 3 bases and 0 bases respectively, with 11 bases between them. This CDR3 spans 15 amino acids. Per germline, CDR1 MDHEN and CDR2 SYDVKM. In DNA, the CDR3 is TGTGCCAGCAGTTTTCAGCCAGGGGCTAACTATGGCTACACCTTC. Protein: CASSFQPGANYGYTF.

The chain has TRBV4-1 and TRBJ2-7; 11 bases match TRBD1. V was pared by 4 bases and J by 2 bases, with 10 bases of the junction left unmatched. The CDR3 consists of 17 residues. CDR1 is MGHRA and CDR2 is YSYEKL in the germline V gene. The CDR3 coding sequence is TGCGCCAGCAGCCTCCTCCTGGGACAGGGGGACCCCTACGAGCAGTACTTC. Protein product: CASSLLLGQGDPYEQYF.

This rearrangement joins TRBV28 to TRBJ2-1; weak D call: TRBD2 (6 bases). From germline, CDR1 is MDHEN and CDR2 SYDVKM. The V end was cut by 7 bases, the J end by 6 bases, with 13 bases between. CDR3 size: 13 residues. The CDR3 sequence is CASNQGLLNEQFF. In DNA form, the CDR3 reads TGTGCCAGCAATCAGGGACTGCTCAATGAGCAGTTCTTC.

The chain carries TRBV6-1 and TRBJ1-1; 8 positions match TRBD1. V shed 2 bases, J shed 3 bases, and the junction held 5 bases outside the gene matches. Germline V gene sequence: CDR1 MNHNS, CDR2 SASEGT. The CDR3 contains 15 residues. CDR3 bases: TGTGCCAGCAGTGAAAACAGGGGGGGGTACACTGAAGCTTTCTTT. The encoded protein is CASSENRGGYTEAFF.

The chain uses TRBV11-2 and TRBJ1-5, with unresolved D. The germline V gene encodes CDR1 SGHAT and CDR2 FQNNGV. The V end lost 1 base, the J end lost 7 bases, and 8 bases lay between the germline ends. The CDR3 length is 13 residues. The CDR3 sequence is CASSLALEQPQHF. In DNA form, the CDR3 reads TGTGCCAGCAGCTTAGCTCTAGAGCAGCCCCAGCATTTT.

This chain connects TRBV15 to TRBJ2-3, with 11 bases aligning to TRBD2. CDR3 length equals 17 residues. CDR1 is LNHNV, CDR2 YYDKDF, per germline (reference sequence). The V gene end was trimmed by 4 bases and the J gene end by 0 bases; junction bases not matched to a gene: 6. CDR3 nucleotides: TGTGCCACCAGCAAAACCCTAGCGGGGGGTAGCACAGATACGCAGTATTTT. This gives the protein CATSKTLAGGSTDTQYF.

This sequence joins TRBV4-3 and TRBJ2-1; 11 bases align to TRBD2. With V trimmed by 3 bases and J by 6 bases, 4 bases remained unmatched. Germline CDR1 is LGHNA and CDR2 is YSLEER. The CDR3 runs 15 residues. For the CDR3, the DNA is TGCGCCAGCAGCCAGGGGACTAGCGGACTCAATGAGCAGTTCTTC. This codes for CASSQGTSGLNEQFF.

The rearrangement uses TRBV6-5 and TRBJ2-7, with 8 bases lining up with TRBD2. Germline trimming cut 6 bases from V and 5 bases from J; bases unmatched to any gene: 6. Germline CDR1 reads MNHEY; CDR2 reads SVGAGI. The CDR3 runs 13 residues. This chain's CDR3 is CASRGLEENEQYF. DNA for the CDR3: TGTGCCAGCAGGGGACTAGAAGAGAACGAGCAGTACTTC.

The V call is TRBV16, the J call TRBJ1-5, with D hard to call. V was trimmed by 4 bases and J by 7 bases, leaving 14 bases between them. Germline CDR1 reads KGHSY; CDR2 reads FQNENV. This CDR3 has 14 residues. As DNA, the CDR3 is TGTGCCAGCAGCCTCTTTCGGGAGGAACAGCCCCAGCATTTT. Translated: CASSLFREEQPQHF.

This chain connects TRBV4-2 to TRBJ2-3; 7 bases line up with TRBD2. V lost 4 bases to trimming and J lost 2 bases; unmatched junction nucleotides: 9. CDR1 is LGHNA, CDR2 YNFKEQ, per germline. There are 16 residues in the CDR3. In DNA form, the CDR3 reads TGTGCCAGCAGCCCGAGACTAGCCGGAACCACAGATACGCAGTATTTT. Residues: CASSPRLAGTTDTQYF.

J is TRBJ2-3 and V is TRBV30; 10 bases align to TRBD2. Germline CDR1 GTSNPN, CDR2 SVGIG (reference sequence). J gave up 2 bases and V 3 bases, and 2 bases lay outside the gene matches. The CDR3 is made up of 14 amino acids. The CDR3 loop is CAWRLAGYTDTQYF. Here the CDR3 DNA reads TGTGCCTGGAGACTAGCGGGGTACACAGATACGCAGTATTTT. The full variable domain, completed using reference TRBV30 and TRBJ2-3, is SQTIHQWPATLVQPVGSPLSLECTVEGTSNPNLYWYRQAAGRGLQLLFYSVGIGQISSEVPQNLSASRPQDRQFILSSKKLLLSDSGFYLCAWRLAGYTDTQYFGPGTRLTVL.

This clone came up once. The CDR3: CASSLANEQFF. The CDR3 DNA reads TGTGCCAGCAGCTTAGCTAATGAGCAGTTCTTC. The genes are TRBV7-9 and TRBJ2-1; D not resolved. Germline lookup yields CDR1 SEHNR and CDR2 FQNEAQ (reference sequence). CDR3 length: 11 residues. The germline V and J ends were trimmed by 0 bases and 7 bases, with 1 base remaining between them. Full variable domain (remainder filled in from reference TRBV7-9 and TRBJ2-1): DTGVSQNPRHKITKRGQNVTFRCDPISEHNRLYWYRQTLGQGPEFLTYFQNEAQLEKSRLLSDRFSAERPKGSFSTLEIQRTEQGDSAMYLCASSLANEQFFGPGTRLTVL.

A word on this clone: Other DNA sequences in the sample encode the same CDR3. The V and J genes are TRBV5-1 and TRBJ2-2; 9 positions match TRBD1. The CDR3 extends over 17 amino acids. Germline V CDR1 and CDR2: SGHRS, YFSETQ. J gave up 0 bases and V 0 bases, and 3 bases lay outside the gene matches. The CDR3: CASSLDRDRANTGELFF. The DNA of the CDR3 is TGCGCCAGCAGCTTGGACCGGGACAGGGCGAACACCGGGGAGCTGTTTTTT.

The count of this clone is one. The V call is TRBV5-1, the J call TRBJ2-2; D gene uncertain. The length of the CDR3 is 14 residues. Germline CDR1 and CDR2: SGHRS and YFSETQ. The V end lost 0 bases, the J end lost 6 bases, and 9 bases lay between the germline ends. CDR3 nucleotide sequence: TGCGCCAGCAGCTTGGCAAGTGGTTCCGGGGAGCTGTTTTTT. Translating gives CASSLASGSGELFF.

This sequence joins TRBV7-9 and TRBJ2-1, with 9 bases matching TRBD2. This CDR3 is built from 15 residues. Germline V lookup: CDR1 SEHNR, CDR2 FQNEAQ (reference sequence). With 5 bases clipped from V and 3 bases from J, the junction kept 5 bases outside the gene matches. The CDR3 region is CASSQSGGHYNEQFF. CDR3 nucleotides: TGTGCCAGCAGCCAAAGCGGGGGGCACTACAATGAGCAGTTCTTC.

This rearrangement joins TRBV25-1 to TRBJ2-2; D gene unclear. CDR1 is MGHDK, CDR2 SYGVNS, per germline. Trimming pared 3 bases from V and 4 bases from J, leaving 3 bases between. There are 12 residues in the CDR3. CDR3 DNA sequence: TGTGCCAGCAGTGACGTCACCGGGGAGCTGTTTTTT. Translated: CASSDVTGELFF.